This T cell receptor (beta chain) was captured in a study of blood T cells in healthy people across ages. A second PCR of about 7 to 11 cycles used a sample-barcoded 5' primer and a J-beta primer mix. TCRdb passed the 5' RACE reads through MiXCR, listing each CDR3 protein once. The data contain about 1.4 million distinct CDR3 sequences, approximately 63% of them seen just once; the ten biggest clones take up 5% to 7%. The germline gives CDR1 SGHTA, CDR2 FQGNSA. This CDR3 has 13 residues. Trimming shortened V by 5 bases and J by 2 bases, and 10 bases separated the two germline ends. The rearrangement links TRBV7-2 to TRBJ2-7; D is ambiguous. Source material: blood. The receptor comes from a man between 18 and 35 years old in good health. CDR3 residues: CASSARIAYEQYF. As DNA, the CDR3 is TGTGCCAGCAGCGCGCGTATCGCCTACGAGCAGTACTTC. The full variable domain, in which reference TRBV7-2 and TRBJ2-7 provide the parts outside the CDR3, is GAGVSQSPSNKVTEKGKDVELRCDPISGHTALYWYRQSLGQGLEFLIYFQGNSAPDKSGLPSDRFSAERTGGSVSTLTIQRTQQEDSAVYLCASSARIAYEQYFGPGTRLTVT.